What follows describes a single T cell receptor (beta chain). Its antigen is still unknown. This entry belongs to a study of graft-versus-host responses after intestinal transplantation. The overall study: Tacrolimus and steroids were given for three to four years to all recipients after anti-thymocyte globulin induction.

Deletions cut 4 bases from V and 4 bases from J, with 6 bases between. The CDR3 spans 12 residues. Germline CDR1 reads LNHDA; CDR2 reads SQIVND (reference sequence). Here immunoSEQ multiplex PCR was the method, and the copy in TCRdb shows in-frame clones only, minus some. The profile shows about 89,000 clones, about nine tenths of them singletons. This chain connects TRBV19 to TRBJ2-3; a weak D match, TRBD2 (6 bases). Sequenced material: unstimulated CD4+ T cells sorted from spleen or lymph node cells, taken before intestinal transplant. This sequence was found in a human donor who received an intestinal transplant. This CDR3 reads CASSTGADTQYF. The CDR3 nucleotides read TGTGCCAGTAGTACGGGGGCAGATACGCAGTATTTT.